The present TCR beta chain was sequenced within a study of early T cells in non-severe SARS-CoV-2 infection. About the study: Chains from this unsorted whole-blood bulk RNA could not be paired. Study findings and constraints: Matching with VDJdb favored anti-spike CD8 responses (missing private and CD4 specificities).

This clonotype was picked up a small number of times. Its antigen is undetermined. The library protocol tagged individual cDNA molecules with unique molecular identifiers. One entry per CDR3 protein results from TCRdb running MiXCR on the 5' RACE reads. The sample records tens of thousands of distinct CDR3 sequences, roughly 9% being singletons. CDR1 KGHDR and CDR2 SFDVKD come from the germline V gene. The CDR3 runs to 15 residues. V lost 5 bases to trimming and J lost 0 bases; unmatched junction nucleotides: 3. Material for sequencing was whole blood. The sequence was collected from an adult who was a healthcare worker with PCR-confirmed SARS-CoV-2 infection or an uninfected control (not recorded which). The rearrangement uses TRBV24-1 and TRBJ2-3; TRBD1 agrees at 8 bases. This CDR3 reads CATSAGGSSTDTQYF. CDR3 sequence (DNA): TGTGCCACCAGTGCAGGGGGCTCTAGCACAGATACGCAGTATTTT.